These 23 T cell receptor beta chains came from one sample sequenced in a study of Graves' ophthalmopathy and Graves' hyperthyroidism. Researchers took RNA transcripts and amplified TCR beta CDR3 regions from them. Second-round multiplex PCR came after a first-round RT-PCR that employed HTBI primers. TCRdb independently ran MiXCR on the multiplex PCR reads; one entry per CDR3 protein. The sample yields roughly 380,000 distinct CDR3 sequences, approximately 15% seen once. The specimen sequenced was peripheral blood. These receptors all come from a woman aged 18-35 years with stable Graves' hyperthyroidism.

At least ten counts were recorded for this clonotype. This sequence joins TRBV2 and TRBJ2-7; 9 nucleotides line up with TRBD1. The J segment lost 4 bases and the V segment lost 7 bases, leaving 5 bases of the junction unmatched. The CDR3 spans 13 residues. Germline lookup yields CDR1 SNHLY and CDR2 FYNNEI. The CDR3 region is CASNTGGRYEQYF. The CDR3 DNA reads as TGTGCCAGCAATACAGGGGGCAGGTACGAGCAGTACTTC.

This clonotype was counted ten times or more. The rearrangement joins TRBV6-1 to TRBJ2-7; D is unclear. The CDR3 is made up of 13 amino acids. The ends were cut back, 6 bases at V and 3 bases at J, with 12 bases in the middle. Per the germline V gene, CDR1 is MNHNS and CDR2 is SASEGT. As DNA, the CDR3 is TGTGCCAGCAGCTTCCAGGACCTCTACGAGCAGTACTTC. This gives the protein CASSFQDLYEQYF.

A word on this clonotype: A read error is likely, as this CDR3 ends without the conserved phenylalanine or tryptophan. J is TRBJ2-7 and V is TRBV9; 10 positions agree with TRBD1. V was pared by 3 bases and J by 3 bases, with 6 bases of the junction left unmatched. The CDR3 consists of 15 residues. CDR1 and CDR2 from the germline V gene are SGDLS and YYNGEE. CDR3 sequence reads: CASSGSGTGDYEQYY. The CDR3 region has the DNA TGTGCCAGCAGCGGTTCCGGGACAGGGGACTACGAGCAGTACTAC.

Ten or more counts support this clonotype. The chain combines TRBV6-5 with TRBJ1-6; 8 bases are a match to TRBD1. The CDR3 extends over 15 amino acids. Germline V lookup: CDR1 MNHEY, CDR2 SVGAGI. V was clipped by 6 bases and J by 7 bases; unmatched bases: 8. DNA for the CDR3: TGTGCCAGCAGCCCAGGGACAGGTGCGAATTCACCCCTCCACTTT. The encoded protein is CASSPGTGANSPLHF.

This clonotype was seen at least ten times. V and J are TRBV19 and TRBJ1-5; no clear D. This CDR3 spans 15 amino acids. The V end was cut by 0 bases, the J end by 3 bases, with 9 bases between. The germline V gene encodes CDR1 LNHDA and CDR2 SQIVND (reference sequence). Here the CDR3 reads CASSIDGGYNQPQHF. The DNA for the CDR3 is TGTGCCAGTAGTATAGATGGAGGATACAATCAGCCCCAGCATTTT.

This clonotype was detected many times. The gene calls are TRBV6-1 and TRBJ1-1, with D possibly matching TRBD1 (5 bases). Trimming cost V 5 bases and J 4 bases, with 17 bases left between them. The CDR3 is 15 amino acids. CDR1 and CDR2 (germline): MNHNS, SASEGT. Here the CDR3 DNA reads TGTGCCAGCAGTACATACCCGGGGGGGGTCACTGAAGCTTTCTTT. It is translated as CASSTYPGGVTEAFF.

This clonotype was found a few times. The J gene is TRBJ2-7, the V gene TRBV20-1, with a tentative D call TRBD2 (7 bases). The germline gives CDR1 DFQATT, CDR2 SNEGSKA (reference sequence). The V and J ends lost 0 bases and 4 bases respectively, with 16 bases between them. This CDR3 is built from 15 residues. The CDR3 here is CSARDKGGARYEQYF. The CDR3 DNA reads as TGCAGTGCTAGAGATAAGGGGGGGGCAAGGTACGAGCAGTACTTC.

This clonotype was detected ten times or more. The chain joins TRBV19 to TRBJ1-2; TRBD1 agrees at 7 bases. The CDR3 contains 13 residues. Germline V gene sequence: CDR1 LNHDA, CDR2 SQIVND (reference sequence). The V and J ends lost 7 bases and 8 bases, in that order; junction bases with no gene match: 10. The CDR3 sequence is CASNQGRGEGYTF. The CDR3 nucleotides read TGTGCCAGTAATCAGGGCAGGGGGGAAGGCTACACCTTC. Based on the CDR3 plus reference TRBV19 and TRBJ1-2, the full variable domain is DGGITQSPKYLFRKEGQNVTLSCEQNLNHDAMYWYRQDPGQGLRLIYYSQIVNDFQKGDIAEGYSVSREKKESFPLTVTSAQKNPTAFYLCASNQGRGEGYTFGSGTRLTVV.

This clonotype came up many times. J is TRBJ2-7 and V is TRBV5-6; TRBD2 is a possible D gene (6 bases). The V gene's germline CDR1 is SGHDT and CDR2 YYEEEE. Trimming took off 4 bases at V and 7 bases at J, with 18 bases between the two ends. This CDR3 is built from 14 residues. The CDR3 DNA reads as TGTGCCAGCAGCCGAGGCCGTCTAGGAGGGGAGCAGTACTTC. It specifies CASSRGRLGGEQYF.

This clonotype was seen ten or more times. The chain is built from TRBV6-5 and TRBJ2-5; D remains unclear. V was cut by 3 bases and J by 4 bases, with 6 bases left in between. The CDR3 runs 12 residues. Germline V gene sequence: CDR1 MNHEY, CDR2 SVGAGI. The chain's CDR3 is CASSYTGETQYF. CDR3 bases: TGTGCCAGCAGTTATACGGGAGAGACCCAGTACTTC.

The chain couples TRBV3-1 to TRBJ1-3, with 9 bases that match TRBD1. CDR1 is LGHDT and CDR2 is YNNKEL in the germline V gene (reference sequence). Trimming at V came to 0 bases and at J to 9 bases, leaving 6 bases not matched to a gene. This CDR3 spans 15 amino acids. The CDR3 sequence: CASSQDWDRVSTIYF. Written as DNA, the CDR3 is TGTGCCAGCAGCCAAGATTGGGACAGGGTGAGCACCATATATTTT. The full variable domain, completed using reference TRBV3-1 and TRBJ1-3, is DTAVSQTPKYLVTQMGNDKSIKCEQNLGHDTMYWYKQDSKKFLKIMFSYNNKELIINETVPNRFSPKSPDKAHLNLHINSLELGDSAVYFCASSQDWDRVSTIYFGEGSWLTVV.

This clonotype was picked up many times. The chain combines TRBV5-4 with TRBJ1-1, with 7 bases matching TRBD1. This CDR3 comprises 16 residues. J was trimmed by 3 bases and V by 0 bases; bases with no gene match: 8. Germline V lookup: CDR1 SGHNT, CDR2 YYREEE (reference sequence). CDR3 nucleotide sequence: TGTGCCAGCAGCTTGGGAGGTCTGGGACAGTACACTGAAGCTTTCTTT. It specifies CASSLGGLGQYTEAFF.

This clonotype was recorded at least ten times. The chain combines TRBV6-2 or TRBV6-3 with TRBJ1-5; 9 bases agree with TRBD1. Germline CDR1 MNHEY, CDR2 SVGEGT. The CDR3 sequence is 17 residues long. J gave up 4 bases and V 2 bases, and 9 bases lay outside the gene matches. The DNA for the CDR3 is TGTGCCAGCAGTTACCCGGACAGGGGTCGAGGGAATCAGCCCCAGCATTTT. It codes for CASSYPDRGRGNQPQHF.

J is TRBJ1-2 and V is TRBV2; 9 bases fit TRBD1. V trimming: 6 bases; J trimming: 8 bases; junction bases outside the gene matches: 7. CDR1 and CDR2 (germline): SNHLY, FYNNEI. There are 13 residues in the CDR3. The CDR3 DNA reads as TGTGCCAGCAGATTGGACAGGGGTGGCGGCTACACCTTC. Amino acids: CASRLDRGGGYTF.

This clonotype was observed at least ten times. The chain has TRBV10-2 and TRBJ1-2; D remains ambiguous. In germline, CDR1 is WSHSY, CDR2 SAAADI. V was shortened by 5 bases and J by 4 bases, with 11 bases between the two germline ends. This CDR3 region has 13 residues. Here the CDR3 DNA reads TGCGCCAGCAGTTTAGGGCCCCCCTATGGCTACACCTTC. It yields the protein CASSLGPPYGYTF.

This clonotype was detected ten times or more. The chain couples TRBV11-2 to TRBJ2-5; tentatively, D is TRBD1 (5 bases). Germline lookup yields CDR1 SGHAT and CDR2 FQNNGV. This CDR3 is built from 13 residues. The ends were cut back, 6 bases at V and 0 bases at J, with 8 bases in the middle. This CDR3 reads CASSKGYQETQYF. The CDR3 coding sequence is TGTGCCAGCAGTAAGGGGTACCAAGAGACCCAGTACTTC. The entire variable domain, with the rest obtained from reference TRBV11-2 and TRBJ2-5, is as follows: EAGVAQSPRYKIIEKRQSVAFWCNPISGHATLYWYQQILGQGPKLLIQFQNNGVVDDSQLPKDRFSAERLKGVDSTLKIQPAKLEDSAVYLCASSKGYQETQYFGPGTRLLVL.

This clonotype has at least ten counts. V and J are TRBV2 and TRBJ1-3; D remains unclear. Trimming left V 6 bases short and J 4 bases short, with 13 bases between. Germline CDR1 is SNHLY and CDR2 is FYNNEI. The CDR3 consists of 14 residues. The CDR3: CASRVWGSGNTIYF. The CDR3 coding sequence is TGTGCCAGCAGAGTGTGGGGTTCCGGAAACACCATATATTTT.

This clonotype has at least ten counts. The chain couples TRBV27 to TRBJ2-7; tentative D call: TRBD2 (6 bases). From germline, CDR1 is MNHEY and CDR2 SMNVEV (reference sequence). Trimming took off 1 base at V and 3 bases at J, with 10 bases between the two ends. The length of the CDR3 is 14 residues. CDR3 loop: CASSLWRGYYEQYF. In nucleotides, the CDR3 is TGTGCCAGCAGTTTATGGCGGGGTTACTACGAGCAGTACTTC.

This clonotype was recorded at least ten times. V gene TRBV9 combines with J gene TRBJ2-7; 10 nucleotides match TRBD2. The V gene's germline CDR1 is SGDLS and CDR2 YYNGEE. This CDR3 contains 15 residues. V shed 0 bases, J shed 3 bases, and the junction held 3 bases outside the gene matches. CDR3: CASSVGTSGFYEQYF. In DNA form, the CDR3 reads TGTGCCAGCAGCGTAGGGACTAGCGGCTTCTACGAGCAGTACTTC.

At least ten counts were recorded for this clonotype. The chain joins TRBV29-1 to TRBJ1-2; D gene ambiguous. CDR3 length equals 11 residues. V lost 5 bases and J 6 bases, leaving 10 bases between the germline ends. Looked up from germline, CDR1 is SQVTM and CDR2 is ANQGSEA. The CDR3 loop reads CSVRSLNGYTF. The CDR3 bases are TGCAGCGTTCGATCCCTGAATGGCTACACCTTC.

This clonotype has a count of ten or more. The V call is TRBV6-5, the J call TRBJ1-1; no reliable D call. The CDR3 runs 16 residues. Looked up from germline, CDR1 is MNHEY and CDR2 is SVGAGI. With 0 bases removed from V and 0 bases from J, the gap between germline ends came to 11 bases. CDR3 sequence reads: CASSYSNVQLNTEAFF. CDR3 DNA: TGTGCCAGCAGTTACTCGAACGTACAGCTGAACACTGAAGCTTTCTTT.

V and J are TRBV7-3 and TRBJ1-2; TRBD1 might be the D (5 bases). In germline, CDR1 is SGHTA, CDR2 FQGTGA. This CDR3 has 14 residues. The V end was cut by 4 bases, the J end by 8 bases, with 17 bases between. The CDR3 DNA is TGTGCCAGCAGCTCCGGGGCGGGATCCTACGGCTACACCTTC. Amino acids: CASSSGAGSYGYTF.

At least ten counts were recorded for this clonotype. V gene TRBV5-1 combines with J gene TRBJ1-2; weak D call: TRBD1 (6 bases). V shed 2 bases and J shed 5 bases, with 19 bases lying between them. The CDR3 is 16 residues long. CDR1 is SGHRS and CDR2 is YFSETQ in the germline V gene. The DNA of the CDR3 is TGCGCCAGCAGCTTTACACAGACAGGAGCCGATTATGGCTACACCTTC. Its translation: CASSFTQTGADYGYTF.